This T cell receptor (beta chain) was documented in a study of blood T cell repertoires in COVID-19. The assay was immunoSEQ multiplex PCR, and TCRdb's table has in-frame clones only and misses some. The profile covers 150,000 to 180,000 clones, with around 82% appearing a single time and under 0.8% taken by the ten largest. This CDR3 has 15 residues. Per germline, CDR1 LNHDA and CDR2 SQIVND (reference sequence). Trimming cost V 6 bases and J 0 bases; bases outside gene matches: 2. The V gene is TRBV19, the J gene TRBJ1-6, with TRBD1 identical over 7 bases. Source material: peripheral blood. The TCR sequence derives from a man in his sixties with COVID-19, enrolled during active disease. CDR3 coding DNA: TGTGCCAGTAGGCAGGGGGGCTCCTATAATTCACCCCTCCACTTT. Translated, it gives CASRQGGSYNSPLHF.